This T cell receptor beta chain was obtained from a study of beta chain features in type 1 diabetes. Trimming shortened V by 6 bases and J by 11 bases, and 16 bases separated the two germline ends. The CDR3 is made up of 12 amino acids. Germline V gives CDR1 MGHDK, CDR2 SYGVNS. Expressed TCRB transcripts got sequenced, as all isolated RNA was reverse transcribed. The table came from immunoSEQ multiplex PCR; TCRdb's copy has only in-frame clones and leaves some out. Here the sample spans 970,000 or so clones, about a sixth being singletons. Purity (above 98%) was reached by all sorted populations. Sequenced sample: naive CD4+ T cells from blood. The TCR sequence derives from a woman between 18 and 30 years old in good health. This chain connects TRBV25-1 to TRBJ1-1; a weak D match, TRBD1 (5 bases). As DNA, the CDR3 is TGTGCCAGCAGCCGGGACCGAGGGGTCGCTTTCTTT. Protein: CASSRDRGVAFF.